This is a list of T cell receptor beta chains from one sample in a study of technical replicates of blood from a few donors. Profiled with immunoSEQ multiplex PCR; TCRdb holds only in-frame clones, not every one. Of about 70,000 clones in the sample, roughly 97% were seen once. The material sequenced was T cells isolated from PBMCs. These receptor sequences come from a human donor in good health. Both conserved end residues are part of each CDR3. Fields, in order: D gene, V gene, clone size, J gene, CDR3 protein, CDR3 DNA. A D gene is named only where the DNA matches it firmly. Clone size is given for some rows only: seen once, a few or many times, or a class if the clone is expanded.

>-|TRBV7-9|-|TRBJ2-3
CASSPVGGPDTQYF
TGTGCCAGCAGCCCCGTGGGGGGGCCGGATACGCAGTATTTT
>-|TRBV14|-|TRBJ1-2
CASSQGDTNFQAYGYTF
TGTGCCAGCAGCCAAGGGGACACAAACTTCCAGGCGTATGGCTACACCTTC
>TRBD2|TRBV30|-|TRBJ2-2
CAREVRGGLSGELFF
TGTGCCAGGGAAGTCCGGGGGGGCCTTAGCGGGGAGCTGTTTTTT
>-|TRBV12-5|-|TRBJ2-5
CASGLFFSETQYF
TGTGCTAGTGGTTTGTTTTTCTCAGAGACCCAGTACTTC
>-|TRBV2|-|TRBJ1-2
CASSDDVPTENYGYTF
TGTGCCAGCAGTGATGACGTGCCCACAGAAAACTATGGCTACACCTTC
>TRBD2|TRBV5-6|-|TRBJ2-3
CASRASSGGDTQYF
TGTGCCAGCAGGGCCTCTAGCGGGGGGGATACGCAGTATTTT
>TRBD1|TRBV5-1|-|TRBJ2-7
CASSLRDSYEQYF
TGCGCCAGCAGCTTGCGGGACAGTTACGAGCAGTACTTC
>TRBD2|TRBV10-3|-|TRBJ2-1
CAISEIGSGSNEQFF
TGTGCCATCAGTGAGATAGGTAGCGGGAGCAATGAGCAGTTCTTC
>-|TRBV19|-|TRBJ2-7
CASSHSSPLSYEQYF
TGTGCCAGTAGCCATAGCAGCCCCCTCTCCTACGAGCAGTACTTC
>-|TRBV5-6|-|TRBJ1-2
CASSFGPLAPPAGYTF
TGTGCCAGCAGCTTTGGCCCGTTGGCCCCCCCAGCGGGCTACACCTTC
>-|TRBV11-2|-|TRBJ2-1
CASSLASGIQNYNEQFF
TGTGCCAGCAGCTTAGCCTCAGGGATCCAGAATTACAATGAGCAGTTCTTC
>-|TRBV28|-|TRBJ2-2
CASRPDISGLSIGELFF
TGTGCCAGCAGGCCTGACATCTCGGGACTCTCGATCGGGGAGCTGTTTTTT
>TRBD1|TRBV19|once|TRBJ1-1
CASSRYRGPLNTEAFF
TGTGCCAGTAGTCGCTACAGGGGCCCGTTAAACACTGAAGCTTTCTTT
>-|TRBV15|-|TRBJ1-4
CATSRPRKDGLNEKLFF
TGTGCCACCAGCAGACCACGTAAAGATGGACTCAATGAAAAACTGTTTTTT
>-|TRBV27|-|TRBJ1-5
CASSLSVTPNQPQHF
TGTGCCAGCAGCTTATCAGTTACACCCAATCAGCCCCAGCATTTT
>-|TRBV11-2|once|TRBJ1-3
CASSFIRGKGNTIYF
TGTGCCAGCAGCTTTATTAGGGGGAAAGGAAACACCATATATTTT
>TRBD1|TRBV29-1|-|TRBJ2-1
CSVTDRGRNEQFF
TGCAGCGTTACGGACAGGGGGCGCAATGAGCAGTTCTTC
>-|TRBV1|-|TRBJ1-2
CTSSQGVRGAGYTF
TGCACCAGCAGCCAGGGGGTCAGGGGCGCTGGCTACACCTTC
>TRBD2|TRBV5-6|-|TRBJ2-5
CASSPASGHQTQYF
TGTGCCAGCAGCCCGGCTAGCGGCCACCAGACCCAGTACTTC
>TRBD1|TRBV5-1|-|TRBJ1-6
CASRGKGTGDSPLHF
TGCGCCAGCAGAGGTAAGGGGACAGGTGATTCACCCCTCCACTTT
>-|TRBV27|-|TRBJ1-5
CASCKVGARYQPQHF
TGTGCCAGCTGTAAGGTAGGGGCGCGGTATCAGCCCCAGCATTTT
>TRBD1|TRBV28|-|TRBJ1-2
CASRRTGGLYGYTF
TGTGCCAGCAGACGAACAGGGGGCTTATATGGCTACACCTTC
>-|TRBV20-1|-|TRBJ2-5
CSANRGTQYF
TGCAGTGCTAATCGGGGGACCCAGTACTTC
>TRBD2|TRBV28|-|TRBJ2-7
CASTLGGTRGFYEQYF
TGTGCCAGCACCTTGGGGGGGACTAGGGGTTTCTACGAGCAGTACTTC
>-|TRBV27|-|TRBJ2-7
CASSRDRTGKYEQYF
TGTGCCAGCAGCCGCGACAGGACGGGGAAATACGAGCAGTACTTC
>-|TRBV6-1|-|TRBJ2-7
CASTTLIEGVYEQYF
TGTGCCAGCACCACCCTTATTGAGGGGGTATACGAGCAGTACTTC